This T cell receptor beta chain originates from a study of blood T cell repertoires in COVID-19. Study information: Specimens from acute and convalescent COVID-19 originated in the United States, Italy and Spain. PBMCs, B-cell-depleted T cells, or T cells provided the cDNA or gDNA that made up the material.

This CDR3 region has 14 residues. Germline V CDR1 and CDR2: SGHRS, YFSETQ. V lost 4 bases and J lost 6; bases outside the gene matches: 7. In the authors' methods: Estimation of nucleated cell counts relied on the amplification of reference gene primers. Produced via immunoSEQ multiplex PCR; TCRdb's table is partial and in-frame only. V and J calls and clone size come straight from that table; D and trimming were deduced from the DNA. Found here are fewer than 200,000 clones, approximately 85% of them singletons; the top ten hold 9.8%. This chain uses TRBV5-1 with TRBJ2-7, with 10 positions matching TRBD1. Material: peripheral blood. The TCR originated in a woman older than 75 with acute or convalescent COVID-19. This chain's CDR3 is CASSQGQGVGEQYF. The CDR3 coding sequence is TGCGCCAGCAGCCAAGGACAGGGGGTGGGCGAGCAGTACTTC.